Given below is one T cell receptor beta chain in context. Per the study methods: Amplified reference gene primers provided the basis for estimating nucleated cell counts. Profiled with immunoSEQ multiplex PCR; TCRdb holds only in-frame clones, not every one. V, J and clone size are those of that table, while D and trimming were read from the DNA. The sample holds around 250,000 clones; about 83% are singletons and the top ten take around an eighth. The data were taken from a study of blood T cell repertoires in COVID-19. Study at large: Samples came from the United States, Italy and Spain, spanning acute and convalescent COVID-19. Sources were T cells, B-cell-depleted T cells, or PBMCs; the material itself was cDNA or gDNA.

CDR3 length: 12 amino acids. V shed 3 bases and J 6 bases; nucleotides not matched to a gene: 3. The germline V gene has CDR1 SGDLS and CDR2 YYNGEE. The sample consisted of peripheral blood. This TCR was sampled from a man at least 80 years old with acute or convalescent COVID-19. V is TRBV9 and J is TRBJ2-7; 7 bases fit TRBD1. In nucleotides, the CDR3 is TGTGCCAGCAGCGGCAGGGGGTTCGAGCAGTACTTC. As protein: CASSGRGFEQYF. Full variable domain (remainder filled in from reference TRBV9 and TRBJ2-7): DSGVTQTPKHLITATGQRVTLRCSPRSGDLSVYWYQQSLDQGLQFLIQYYNGEERAKGNILERFSAQQFPDLHSELNLSSLELGDSALYFCASSGRGFEQYFGPGTRLTVT.